Included here is one T cell receptor beta chain sequence, with context. Its antigen is unidentified. Here immunoSEQ multiplex PCR was the method, and the copy in TCRdb shows in-frame clones only, minus some. The sample holds around 110,000 clones, 80% to 95% seen once. This sample is drawn from a study of T cell repertoires and HLA-DP antigens. Background on the study: CD4+ T cells were cocultured with HeLa cells expressing HLA-DP. Two male donors and one female donor spanned ages 18-to-29 through 60-to-69.

Germline V gives CDR1 SQVTM, CDR2 ANQGSEA. With 7 bases removed from V and 4 bases from J, the gap between germline ends came to 14 bases. This CDR3 spans 13 amino acids. The study's findings and limits: Against both alloantigens, CD137+ clonality was similar, 0.3 to 0.45.

Material: CD4+ T cells from PBMCs. The chain recombines TRBV29-1 with TRBJ1-3, with D uncertain. The TCR originated in a woman younger than 35 in good health and CMV-seronegative. CDR3 sequence: CSAVDGRGNTIYF. CDR3 coding DNA: TGCAGCGCCGTGGACGGGCGCGGAAACACCATATATTTT.